Given below is one T cell receptor beta chain in context. The data were obtained in a study of blood T cell repertoires in COVID-19. About the research overall: There were acute and convalescent COVID-19 samples, and they came from the United States, Italy and Spain. Sources were T cells, B-cell-depleted T cells, or PBMCs; the material itself was cDNA or gDNA.

Per the study methods: The assay estimated nucleated cells by amplifying reference gene primers. Some clones are missing from TCRdb's copy, which holds only in-frame ones; the method was immunoSEQ multiplex PCR. That table supplies the V and J calls and clone size; D and trimming were determined from the DNA. In the table there are under 150,000 clones, 80% to 90% of which are singletons. The CDR3 runs 13 residues. Trimming stripped 6 bases from V and 7 bases from J, with 15 bases between. Germline-derived CDR1 and CDR2 are MNHEY and SVGAGI. Material: peripheral blood. The source of this sequence is a human donor in a cohort sampled during active COVID-19. The chain carries TRBV6-5 and TRBJ1-2, with TRBD1 as a possible D gene (5 bases). CDR3 region: CASRTGGRVGYTF. The CDR3 DNA reads TGTGCCAGCAGAACGGGGGGACGGGTTGGCTACACCTTC.